The entry that follows covers one T cell receptor (beta chain) sequence. This CDR3 contains 14 residues. V gave up 8 bases and J gave up 8 bases, with 18 bases separating them. The sample comes from a study of cytomegalovirus exposure and HLA in healthy donors. Amplification used 60 Vbeta primers and 13 Jbeta primers. This table comes from immunoSEQ multiplex PCR, and its TCRdb copy is limited to in-frame clones, with some not included. Here the sample spans around 140,000 clones, roughly four fifths being singletons. The chain carries TRBV23-1 and TRBJ1-4; weak D call: TRBD1 (5 bases). TRBV23-1 is treated as an ORF (open reading frame) with a function not yet certain. What was sequenced was PBMCs. The sequence was obtained from a female donor in good health and CMV-seropositive. CDR3 sequence: CASCPGTRGEKLFF. CDR3 sequence (DNA): TGCGCCAGCTGTCCCGGGACTCGCGGAGAAAAACTGTTTTTT.